The 4 T cell receptor beta chains reported below all come from one sample, sequenced in a study of vaccination effects on CD4 cells after COVID-19. Generated by immunoSEQ multiplex PCR, the TCRdb table keeps only in-frame clones and is missing some. The sample shows around 32,000 clones, approximately 72% of them seen only once. Their recognized antigens are unknown. With the ViraFEST assay, the study expanded antigen-specific CD4+ T cells using viral peptide pools, then sequenced them. Isolation of CD4+ T cells took place after 10 days of culture. The cohort was immunized with two doses of either the BNT162b2 or mRNA-1273 vaccine. Sequenced material: CD4+ T cells from PBMCs cultured with HCoV-229E spike peptides, taken after COVID-19 vaccination. These receptors all stem from a human donor who received a COVID-19 vaccine.

The rearrangement joins TRBV9 to TRBJ2-1, with 10 bases fitting TRBD2. After removal of 1 base from V and 5 bases from J, the junction contained 3 bases not matched to a gene. The CDR3 consists of 15 residues. Germline values: CDR1 SGDLS, CDR2 YYNGEE. CDR3 nucleotides: TGTGCCAGCAGCGTATTGACTAGCGGGCACAATGAGCAGTTCTTC. Translating it yields CASSVLTSGHNEQFF.

CDR3 nucleotides: TGTGCCAGCAGTTACACCCTACAGGGCGTTGGAAACACCATATATTTT. It encodes CASSYTLQGVGNTIYF. The chain joins TRBV6-5 to TRBJ1-3, with TRBD1 as a possible D gene (6 bases). This CDR3 has 16 residues. The germline gives CDR1 MNHEY, CDR2 SVGAGI. The ends were cut back, 2 bases at V and 3 bases at J, with 14 bases in the middle.

The genes are TRBV6-1 and TRBJ2-2; D is uncertain. CDR3 length equals 16 residues. The germline gives CDR1 MNHNS, CDR2 SASEGT. Trimming left V 0 bases short and J 7 bases short, with 15 bases between. The CDR3, as DNA: TGTGCCAGCAGTGAAGCTTTTCGGGCCCTCGGCGGGGAGCTGTTTTTT. Residues: CASSEAFRALGGELFF.

This chain uses TRBV5-1 with TRBJ2-1, with 8 bases matching TRBD2. The CDR3 spans 15 residues. V shed 0 bases and J 10 bases; nucleotides not matched to a gene: 9. CDR1 and CDR2 (germline): SGHRS, YFSETQ. CDR3 in DNA: TGCGCCAGCAGCTTGGGTGACGGGAGGGCACGGGAGCAGTTCTTC. Protein sequence: CASSLGDGRAREQFF.